The 26 T cell receptor beta chains reported below all come from one sample, sequenced in a study of OX40 agonist ivuxolimab in advanced cancers. Data came from immunoSEQ multiplex PCR; TCRdb stores just in-frame clones and leaves some out. Of around 58,000 clones listed, roughly 90% were seen once; the top ten hold 1.2% to 1.5%. The sample was CD4+ or CD8+ T cells sorted from blood, taken in a trial of the OX40 agonist ivuxolimab. The receptors shown here come from an adult with an advanced solid tumor such as melanoma, head and neck, liver or kidney cancer.

This rearrangement joins TRBV7-3 to TRBJ1-1; D is possibly TRBD1 (5 bases). Germline assignment: CDR1 SGHTA and CDR2 FQGTGA. The CDR3 loop spans 14 amino acids. V was shortened by 5 bases and J by 1 base, with 11 bases between the two germline ends. The CDR3 spells CASSTGHANTEAFF. CDR3 nucleotides: TGTGCCAGCAGCACAGGACACGCGAACACTGAAGCTTTCTTT.

There are a few counts of this clone. The genes are TRBV2 and TRBJ2-3; no definite D call. Trimming removed 9 bases at V and 6 bases at J, with 13 bases between. CDR3 length: 12 amino acids. Germline CDR1 and CDR2: SNHLY and FYNNEI. In DNA, the CDR3 is TGTGCCAGTCAGACACCGCCGGATACGCAGTATTTT. This encodes CASQTPPDTQYF.

The chain joins TRBV11-2 to TRBJ1-2, with TRBD1 as a possible D gene (6 bases). CDR1 and CDR2 from the germline V gene are SGHAT and FQNNGV. Trimming stripped 3 bases from V and 8 bases from J, with 13 bases between. The CDR3 runs to 13 residues. The DNA of the CDR3 is TGTGCCAGCAGCTTGGGGGGCAAGAGGGGCTACACCTTC. Its protein product is CASSLGGKRGYTF.

V is TRBV6-5 and J is TRBJ1-2; D is ambiguous. Looked up from germline, CDR1 is MNHEY and CDR2 is SVGAGI. The CDR3 consists of 12 residues. With 10 bases removed from V and 1 base from J, the gap between germline ends came to 10 bases. CDR3 bases: TGTGCCACAACCCCAGTTAACTATGGCTACACCTTC. Translating it yields CATTPVNYGYTF.

The genes are TRBV6-6 and TRBJ2-3; D may be TRBD1 (6 bases). This CDR3 is built from 13 residues. V was trimmed by 5 bases and J by 5 bases, leaving 11 bases between them. Looked up from germline, CDR1 is MNHNY and CDR2 is SVGAGI (reference sequence). The CDR3 nucleotides read TGTGCCAGCAGTCAAACAGGGCTAGATACGCAGTATTTT. It codes for CASSQTGLDTQYF.

This clone occurred a few times. The rearrangement joins TRBV7-3 to TRBJ2-1; maybe TRBD2 (6 bases). The V gene lost 5 bases and the J gene lost 13 bases, with 18 bases spanning the gap. There are 13 residues in the CDR3. Germline CDR1 is SGHTA and CDR2 is FQGTGA. The CDR3 is CASSPAPTSTQFF. The CDR3, as DNA: TGTGCCAGCAGCCCCGCCCCAACTAGCACACAGTTCTTC.

This chain joins TRBV10-3 and TRBJ1-2, with 12 bases that match TRBD1. This CDR3 region has 14 residues. V gave up 11 bases and J gave up 3 bases; unmatched junction bases: 7. Germline CDR1 is ENHRY and CDR2 is SYGVKD. The CDR3 region is CAARGTGGDYGYTF. The CDR3 DNA follows: TGTGCCGCCCGTGGGACAGGGGGCGACTATGGCTACACCTTC.

This clone has just a few counts. V and J are TRBV30 and TRBJ1-3; D uncertain. The CDR3 covers 11 residues. Germline V gene data show CDR1 as GTSNPN and CDR2 as SVGIG (reference sequence). Trimming removed 5 bases at V and 4 bases at J, with 6 bases between. CDR3 sequence: CAWGTGNTIYF. In DNA form, the CDR3 reads TGTGCCTGGGGCACGGGAAACACCATATATTTT.

V gene TRBV27 combines with J gene TRBJ2-1; a weak D match, TRBD1 (6 bases). V shed 3 bases and J shed 3 bases, with 9 bases lying between them. The CDR3 loop spans 14 amino acids. Germline V gene lookup returns CDR1 MNHEY and CDR2 SMNVEV (reference sequence). As DNA, the CDR3 is TGTGCCAGCAGTTTGGGCAGGGGCTACAATGAGCAGTTCTTC. It is translated as CASSLGRGYNEQFF.

The chain employs TRBV6-1 and TRBJ2-1; 8 positions match TRBD2. V trimming: 5 bases; J trimming: 2 bases; junction bases outside the gene matches: 5. Looked up from germline, CDR1 is MNHNS and CDR2 is SASEGT. CDR3 length: 15 residues. The CDR3 DNA reads as TGTGCCAGCAGTACCGGGACTAGAGCCTACAATGAGCAGTTCTTC. Its translation: CASSTGTRAYNEQFF.

The V and J genes are TRBV5-1 and TRBJ2-3; 7 nucleotides match TRBD1. The V and J ends lost 1 base and 1 base, in that order; junction bases with no gene match: 6. CDR3 length: 16 amino acids. Germline CDR1 and CDR2: SGHRS and YFSETQ. Here the CDR3 reads CASSLLGQARTDTQYF. The CDR3 coding sequence is TGCGCCAGCAGCTTGCTAGGACAGGCTCGCACAGATACGCAGTATTTT.

The chain joins TRBV7-2 to TRBJ2-1, with unresolved D. Trimming pared 2 bases from V and 9 bases from J, leaving 14 bases between. The CDR3 is 14 residues long. Germline loops: CDR1 SGHTA, CDR2 FQGNSA. CDR3 protein: CASSLTSTRSEQFF. CDR3 nucleotides: TGTGCCAGCAGCTTAACCTCCACCAGGAGTGAGCAGTTCTTC. Variable domain in full (rest from reference TRBV7-2 and TRBJ2-1): GAGVSQSPSNKVTEKGKDVELRCDPISGHTALYWYRQSLGQGLEFLIYFQGNSAPDKSGLPSDRFSAERTGGSVSTLTIQRTQQEDSAVYLCASSLTSTRSEQFFGPGTRLTVL.

The chain carries TRBV6-4 and TRBJ1-4, with 10 bases lining up with TRBD1. CDR1 MRHNA and CDR2 SNTAGT come from the germline V gene. This CDR3 region has 17 residues. V lost 3 bases, J lost 7 bases, and 11 bases stayed unmatched. CDR3 DNA: TGTGCCAGCAGTGAATCCGGTCCGTGGACAGGGGGTGAAAAACTGTTTTTT. It yields the protein CASSESGPWTGGEKLFF.

This clone showed up just once. The J gene is TRBJ1-3, the V gene TRBV20-1; no clear D gene. This CDR3 is built from 11 residues. Germline CDR1 and CDR2: DFQATT and SNEGSKA (reference sequence). Trimming took 3 bases from V and 4 from J, leaving 4 bases between them. CDR3 protein: CSASVGNTIYF. CDR3 nucleotide sequence: TGCAGTGCTAGTGTCGGAAACACCATATATTTT.

This chain links TRBV30 with TRBJ2-5; TRBD2 might be the D (5 bases). Trimming cost V 0 bases and J 1 base, with 9 bases left between them. Per the germline V gene, CDR1 is GTSNPN and CDR2 is SVGIG (reference sequence). This CDR3 spans 14 amino acids. The CDR3: CAWSVRGGQETQYF. The CDR3 DNA reads TGTGCCTGGAGTGTACGAGGAGGCCAAGAGACCCAGTACTTC.

For the CDR3, the DNA is TGCGCCAGCAGCCTACTAACTCCTCTCCGGACGACCGTGAGCTCCTACGAGCAGTACTTC. Its protein is CASSLLTPLRTTVSSYEQYF. The V gene is TRBV5-1, the J gene TRBJ2-7; no reliable D call. The CDR3 has 20 amino acids. V gave up 4 bases and J gave up 0 bases, with 29 bases separating them. Germline CDR1 is SGHRS and CDR2 is YFSETQ.

In this sample, this clone turned up once. The V and J genes are TRBV5-6 and TRBJ2-7, with 10 bases identical to TRBD2. The CDR3 has 15 residues. CDR1 is SGHDT and CDR2 is YYEEEE in the germline V gene. V shed 4 bases and J 1 base; nucleotides not matched to a gene: 5. The CDR3 coding sequence is TGTGCCAGCAGCCCTATAGCGGGAGGTTCCTACGAGCAGTACTTC. It yields the protein CASSPIAGGSYEQYF.

This clone was seen a single time. The V gene is TRBV6-5, the J gene TRBJ2-2; tentatively, D is TRBD1 or TRBD2 (5 bases each). This CDR3 has 12 amino acids. Trimming shortened V by 7 bases and J by 4 bases, and 7 bases separated the two germline ends. Germline CDR1 is MNHEY and CDR2 is SVGAGI. The CDR3 loop is CASTGGTGELFF. The CDR3 DNA reads as TGTGCCAGCACTGGGGGCACCGGGGAGCTGTTTTTT.

The chain recombines TRBV4-2 with TRBJ1-1, with D possibly being TRBD1 (6 bases). With 4 bases removed from V and 2 bases from J, the gap between germline ends came to 17 bases. The CDR3 runs 16 residues. The germline V gene encodes CDR1 LGHNA and CDR2 YNFKEQ. The CDR3 nucleotides read TGTGCCAGCAGCCCGGGGCCGGACAGCTATAACACTGAAGCTTTCTTT. Protein product: CASSPGPDSYNTEAFF.

V usage is TRBV18 and J usage is TRBJ2-3; no definite D call. The germline CDR1 and CDR2 sequences are KGHSH and LQKENI. CDR3 length: 14 residues. Trimming removed 3 bases at V and 5 bases at J, with 12 bases between. The CDR3 DNA reads as TGTGCCAGCTCACCCGGTCAGGTCTTAGATACGCAGTATTTT. Translation: CASSPGQVLDTQYF.

The rearrangement uses TRBV2 and TRBJ1-5; possibly TRBD1 for D (5 bases). This CDR3 has 14 residues. CDR1 and CDR2 (germline): SNHLY, FYNNEI. V lost 4 bases and J lost 7, with 14 bases in between. Here the CDR3 reads CASSGEGPRQPQHF. CDR3 bases: TGTGCCAGCAGTGGGGAGGGGCCCAGGCAGCCCCAGCATTTT.

This sequence joins TRBV4-1 and TRBJ1-5; 7 nucleotides align to TRBD1. Germline V CDR1 and CDR2: MGHRA, YSYEKL. This CDR3 is built from 15 residues. Germline trimming cut 4 bases from V and 4 bases from J; bases unmatched to any gene: 7. This CDR3 reads CASSRLQGQNQPQHF. The CDR3 DNA reads TGCGCCAGCAGCCGATTACAGGGGCAGAATCAGCCCCAGCATTTT.

The CDR3 region is CASSMVAGGPQETQYF. In DNA, the CDR3 is TGTGCCAGTAGTATGGTAGCGGGAGGGCCCCAAGAGACCCAGTACTTC. The gene calls are TRBV19 and TRBJ2-5; 11 bases fit TRBD2. The CDR3 has 16 residues. Germline values: CDR1 LNHDA, CDR2 SQIVND (reference sequence). V trimming: 3 bases; J trimming: 1 base; junction bases outside the gene matches: 4.

CDR3 DNA: TGTGCCAGCAGTGGAGGCGGCTACACCTTC. Translating gives CASSGGGYTF. J is TRBJ1-2 and V is TRBV28, with D hard to call. The CDR3 spans 10 residues. The germline gives CDR1 MDHEN, CDR2 SYDVKM. Trimming pared 5 bases from V and 8 bases from J, leaving 6 bases between.

The chain joins TRBV19 to TRBJ1-3; D is ambiguous. Germline V CDR1 and CDR2: LNHDA, SQIVND (reference sequence). Trimming pared 7 bases from V and 1 base from J, leaving 14 bases between. This CDR3 is built from 15 residues. The CDR3 protein is CASMWTTTSGNTIYF. The CDR3 coding sequence is TGTGCCAGTATGTGGACGACAACTTCTGGAAACACCATATATTTT.

This chain connects TRBV28 to TRBJ2-3; D is undetermined. Germline values: CDR1 MDHEN, CDR2 SYDVKM. The CDR3 is 12 amino acids. The germline V and J ends were trimmed by 3 bases and 2 bases, with 3 bases remaining between them. CDR3 nucleotides: TGTGCCAGCAGTTTCACCACAGATACGCAGTATTTT. It translates to CASSFTTDTQYF.